The 28 T cell receptor beta chains below were found in one sample sequenced in a study of blood T cell repertoires in COVID-19. Measured with immunoSEQ multiplex PCR; TCRdb has only the in-frame clones, and not every one. The sample lists tens of thousands of clones, 84% occurring once. The sequenced material came from peripheral blood. The receptors stem from a man aged 60-69 years with acute or convalescent COVID-19.

The gene calls are TRBV12-3 or TRBV12-4 and TRBJ2-1; D is uncertain. This CDR3 spans 12 amino acids. With 4 bases removed from V and 8 bases from J, the gap between germline ends came to 9 bases. The CDR3: CASSYSPDEQFF. CDR3 nucleotide sequence: TGTGCCAGCAGTTACAGCCCAGATGAGCAGTTCTTC.

The chain employs TRBV27 and TRBJ2-7; 7 bases fit TRBD1. The germline V gene encodes CDR1 MNHEY and CDR2 SMNVEV (reference sequence). The junction had 3 bases not matched to a gene; V was cut back by 5 bases and J by 2 bases. The CDR3 sequence is 13 residues long. The CDR3 here is CASSRDSAYEQYF. CDR3 in DNA: TGTGCCAGCAGTAGGGACAGCGCCTACGAGCAGTACTTC.

The CDR3 DNA sequence: TGCAGCGTTGGAGGGGAGGGGACGGGAGGCTACACCTTC. Its translation is CSVGGEGTGGYTF. The genes are TRBV29-1 and TRBJ1-2, with a weak D call TRBD1 (5 bases). The CDR3 consists of 13 residues. The germline V gene has CDR1 SQVTM and CDR2 ANQGSEA. V gave up 4 bases and J gave up 8 bases, with 17 bases separating them.

The rearrangement joins TRBV4-1 to TRBJ1-6, with D possibly TRBD1 on 6 matching bases. Germline loops: CDR1 MGHRA, CDR2 YSYEKL. The V gene lost 2 bases and the J gene lost 7 bases, with 18 bases spanning the gap. The CDR3 runs to 17 residues. This CDR3 reads CASSQRGGEGSNSPLHF. Here the CDR3 DNA reads TGCGCCAGCAGCCAAAGGGGGGGGGAGGGCTCAAATTCACCCCTCCACTTT.

The chain employs TRBV7-8 and TRBJ1-1; D possibly corresponds to TRBD1 (5 bases). This CDR3 comprises 15 residues. The germline V gene encodes CDR1 SGHVS and CDR2 FQNEAQ. The V and J ends lost 5 bases and 6 bases respectively, with 19 bases between them. In DNA, the CDR3 is TGTGCCAGCAGCCGCTTAGAGGCAAGGGGCTCTGAAGCTTTCTTT. This encodes CASSRLEARGSEAFF.

The chain joins TRBV27 to TRBJ1-2, with TRBD1 matching 7 bases. Trimming took 6 bases from V and 9 from J; bases not matched to a gene: 13. Germline values: CDR1 MNHEY, CDR2 SMNVEV (reference sequence). The CDR3 contains 14 residues. As DNA, the CDR3 is TGTGCCAGCAGGTTAATAGGGACAGCGGACCGCTACACCTTC. It translates to CASRLIGTADRYTF.

This chain's CDR3 is CASSLSGRTEAFF. In DNA form, the CDR3 reads TGCGCCAGCAGCCTTTCGGGGAGGACTGAAGCTTTCTTT. This chain connects TRBV4-3 to TRBJ1-1, with D unclear. The V end lost 4 bases, the J end lost 5 bases, and 11 bases lay between the germline ends. CDR1 is LGHNA, CDR2 YSLEER, per germline. This CDR3 has 13 residues.

This chain joins TRBV10-3 and TRBJ2-5; 7 bases are shared with TRBD2. The ends lost 0 bases at V and 3 bases at J; junction bases unmatched: 1. The germline CDR1 and CDR2 sequences are ENHRY and SYGVKD. The CDR3 extends over 14 amino acids. As DNA, the CDR3 is TGTGCCATCAGTGAGTCCAGCGGGGAAGAGACCCAGTACTTC. Translation: CAISESSGEETQYF.

This clone was counted a single time. The V gene is TRBV30, the J gene TRBJ1-2; TRBD1 matches at 9 bases. This CDR3 region has 13 residues. The germline V gene encodes CDR1 GTSNPN and CDR2 SVGIG (reference sequence). J lost 5 bases, V lost 5 bases, and 6 bases had no gene match. Here the CDR3 reads CAWGAGTGYGYTF. In nucleotides, the CDR3 is TGTGCCTGGGGGGCCGGGACAGGGTATGGCTACACCTTC.

V is TRBV7-2 and J is TRBJ2-5; D remains ambiguous. Germline CDR1 reads SGHTA; CDR2 reads FQGNSA. With 2 bases removed from V and 2 bases from J, the gap between germline ends came to 12 bases. CDR3 length: 15 residues. DNA of the CDR3: TGTGCCAGCAGCTTAAGATCTCAGTTACAAGAGACCCAGTACTTC. Its translation is CASSLRSQLQETQYF.

The rearrangement uses TRBV9 and TRBJ1-3; D unclear. CDR1 and CDR2 from the germline V gene are SGDLS and YYNGEE. V lost 3 bases and J 0 bases, leaving 16 bases between the germline ends. This CDR3 has 17 residues. The CDR3 DNA sequence: TGTGCCAGCAGCGGCGAACCTTCATCCCACTCTGGAAACACCATATATTTT. This codes for CASSGEPSSHSGNTIYF.

V usage is TRBV28 and J usage is TRBJ1-5, with D possibly being TRBD1 (6 bases). Per germline, CDR1 MDHEN and CDR2 SYDVKM. CDR3 length equals 15 residues. The germline V and J ends were trimmed by 2 bases and 3 bases, with 11 bases remaining between them. The CDR3 sequence is CASSLAQGNNQPQHF. DNA for the CDR3: TGTGCCAGCAGTTTAGCACAGGGAAACAATCAGCCCCAGCATTTT. The variable domain in full, completed from reference TRBV28 and TRBJ1-5, reads DVKVTQSSRYLVKRTGEKVFLECVQDMDHENMFWYRQDPGLGLRLIYFSYDVKMKEKGDIPEGYSVSREKKERFSLILESASTNQTSMYLCASSLAQGNNQPQHFGDGTRLSIL.

The chain recombines TRBV19 with TRBJ2-3; no clear D. The V end was cut by 4 bases, the J end by 3 bases, with 8 bases between. Germline V gene data show CDR1 as LNHDA and CDR2 as SQIVND (reference sequence). The CDR3 is 13 residues long. CDR3 nucleotide sequence: TGTGCCAGTAGTACCGACTGGACAGATACGCAGTATTTT. Translating it yields CASSTDWTDTQYF.

The chain is built from TRBV19 and TRBJ1-5; maybe TRBD1 (6 bases). The V end was cut by 7 bases, the J end by 1 base, with 23 bases between. The CDR3 is 18 residues long. CDR1 LNHDA and CDR2 SQIVND come from the germline V gene (reference sequence). Here the CDR3 DNA reads TGTGCCAGTAAACCGGGACAACTCAAGCTCGGAAGCAATCAGCCCCAGCATTTT. Amino acid sequence: CASKPGQLKLGSNQPQHF.

The gene calls are TRBV2 and TRBJ2-1, with 8 bases fitting TRBD2. V lost 4 bases, J lost 4 bases, and 12 bases stayed unmatched. CDR3 size: 17 residues. Germline V gene lookup returns CDR1 SNHLY and CDR2 FYNNEI. The DNA for the CDR3 is TGTGCCAGCAGTGTAGGTATGGGCGGGGGGCCTTACAATGAGCAGTTCTTC. Its protein is CASSVGMGGGPYNEQFF.

The chain has TRBV27 and TRBJ1-2; perhaps TRBD1 as D (6 bases). The V end was cut by 3 bases, the J end by 7 bases, with 9 bases between. This CDR3 spans 12 amino acids. Germline CDR1 and CDR2: MNHEY and SMNVEV (reference sequence). The DNA for the CDR3 is TGTGCCAGCAGTTTCGGGGGGCTTGGCTACACCTTC. Its translation is CASSFGGLGYTF.

The chain combines TRBV10-2 with TRBJ1-5; D perhaps matches TRBD1 (5 bases). Trimming removed 2 bases at V and 1 base at J, with 9 bases between. This CDR3 has 15 amino acids. Germline V gives CDR1 WSHSY, CDR2 SAAADI. The CDR3 sequence is CASSELGGSNQPQHF. The CDR3 nucleotides are TGCGCCAGCAGTGAGCTGGGGGGAAGCAATCAGCCCCAGCATTTT.

The chain couples TRBV30 to TRBJ1-3; D unresolved. The germline CDR1 and CDR2 sequences are GTSNPN and SVGIG (reference sequence). Trimming took off 5 bases at V and 2 bases at J, with 16 bases between the two ends. The CDR3 has 15 residues. CDR3 amino acids: CAWVLSSSAGNTIYF. The CDR3 DNA reads as TGTGCCTGGGTCTTGAGTAGTTCCGCTGGAAACACCATATATTTT.

This chain uses TRBV28 with TRBJ1-1; no reliable D call. The CDR3 consists of 14 residues. The ends were cut back, 7 bases at V and 1 base at J, with 13 bases in the middle. Germline CDR1 MDHEN, CDR2 SYDVKM. CDR3 in amino acids: CASTPFAGNTEAFF. The CDR3 nucleotides read TGTGCCAGCACCCCCTTCGCGGGGAACACTGAAGCTTTCTTT.

This chain joins TRBV5-1 and TRBJ2-4, with D possibly being TRBD2 (6 bases). V lost 6 bases and J lost 7, with 14 bases in between. Germline V gene data show CDR1 as SGHRS and CDR2 as YFSETQ. The CDR3 is 13 residues long. The CDR3 DNA is TGCGCCAGCACCCTGGAGGGCTCGAACATTCAGTACTTC. Translated, it gives CASTLEGSNIQYF.

The chain combines TRBV19 with TRBJ1-1; D is undetermined. CDR1 and CDR2 from the germline V gene are LNHDA and SQIVND (reference sequence). The CDR3 consists of 14 residues. The V end was cut by 5 bases, the J end by 3 bases, with 13 bases between. CDR3 DNA: TGTGCCAGTAGTTACATTTCGAAGTACACTGAAGCTTTCTTT. It yields the protein CASSYISKYTEAFF.

This chain uses TRBV19 with TRBJ2-7, with D possibly being TRBD1 (6 bases). From germline, CDR1 is LNHDA and CDR2 SQIVND (reference sequence). The CDR3 is 15 residues long. Trimming pared 2 bases from V and 6 bases from J, leaving 17 bases between. CDR3 nucleotides: TGTGCCAGTAGTATACGTGGGACACCCCCGCTCGAGCAGTACTTC. Its translation: CASSIRGTPPLEQYF.

V is TRBV2 and J is TRBJ1-2; perhaps TRBD1 as D (5 bases). The CDR3 spans 11 residues. In germline, CDR1 is SNHLY, CDR2 FYNNEI. Trimming removed 7 bases at V and 4 bases at J, with 7 bases between. The CDR3 bases are TGTGCCAGCAACGGGGGCTATGGCTACACCTTC. Translated: CASNGGYGYTF. Based on the CDR3 plus reference TRBV2 and TRBJ1-2, the full variable domain is EPEVTQTPSHQVTQMGQEVILRCVPISNHLYFYWYRQILGQKVEFLVSFYNNEISEKSEIFDDQFSVERPDGSNFTLKIRSTKLEDSAMYFCASNGGYGYTFGSGTRLTVV.

V and J are TRBV30 and TRBJ2-7, with D possibly matching TRBD2 (5 bases). V shed 0 bases and J shed 3 bases, with 9 bases lying between them. Germline CDR1 and CDR2: GTSNPN and SVGIG (reference sequence). This CDR3 is 13 amino acids long. CDR3 sequence reads: CAWSVTRGYEQYF. The CDR3 DNA is TGTGCCTGGAGTGTCACCCGGGGCTACGAGCAGTACTTC.

The J gene is TRBJ2-7, the V gene TRBV30, with TRBD2 identical over 8 bases. Germline V lookup: CDR1 GTSNPN, CDR2 SVGIG (reference sequence). V dropped 8 bases and J dropped 5; count of bases not matched to a gene: 8. The CDR3 spans 12 residues. The CDR3 region has the DNA TGTGCCCACGGGAGGGGATCCCACGAGCAGTACTTC. It translates to CAHGRGSHEQYF. Supplemented by reference TRBV30 and TRBJ2-7, the full variable domain reads SQTIHQWPATLVQPVGSPLSLECTVEGTSNPNLYWYRQAAGRGLQLLFYSVGIGQISSEVPQNLSASRPQDRQFILSSKKLLLSDSGFYLCAHGRGSHEQYFGPGTRLTVT.

The rearrangement uses TRBV19 and TRBJ1-5; no clear D gene. The germline V gene encodes CDR1 LNHDA and CDR2 SQIVND (reference sequence). This CDR3 comprises 16 residues. V was clipped by 5 bases and J by 7 bases, with 21 bases between them. The CDR3 coding sequence is TGTGCCAGTAGTCTCACCATGGAGGGTCCCCGCCAGCCCCAGCATTTT. This gives the protein CASSLTMEGPRQPQHF.

CDR3 residues: CASSPEAGATNYGYTF. The CDR3 DNA follows: TGCGCCAGCAGCCCGGAGGCAGGGGCCACTAACTATGGCTACACCTTC. The chain combines TRBV5-1 with TRBJ1-2, with D tentatively TRBD1 (6 bases). The germline gives CDR1 SGHRS, CDR2 YFSETQ. The V end lost 4 bases, the J end lost 0 bases, and 16 bases lay between the germline ends. The CDR3 contains 16 residues.

The chain joins TRBV6-1 to TRBJ1-6; TRBD1 matches 7 bases. The trim removed 2 bases at V and 6 bases at J, leaving 13 bases unmatched. This CDR3 has 18 amino acids. CDR1 is MNHNS and CDR2 is SASEGT in the germline V gene. The CDR3 DNA reads as TGTGCCAGCAGTGAAAGGGTGTTGGGACAGAGGACTAATTCACCCCTCCACTTT. It encodes CASSERVLGQRTNSPLHF.